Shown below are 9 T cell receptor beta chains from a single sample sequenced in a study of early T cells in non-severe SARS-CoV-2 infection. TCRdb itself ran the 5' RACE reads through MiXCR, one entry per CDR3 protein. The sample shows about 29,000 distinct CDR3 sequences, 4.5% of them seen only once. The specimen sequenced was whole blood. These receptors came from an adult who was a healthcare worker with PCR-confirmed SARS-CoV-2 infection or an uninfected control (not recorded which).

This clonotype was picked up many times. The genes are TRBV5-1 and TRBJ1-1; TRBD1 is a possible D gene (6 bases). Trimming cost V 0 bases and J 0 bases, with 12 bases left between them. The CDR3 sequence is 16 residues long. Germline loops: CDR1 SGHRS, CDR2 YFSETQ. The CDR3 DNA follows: TGCGCCAGCAGCTTGGGGAGGGGGAATATGAACACTGAAGCTTTCTTT. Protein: CASSLGRGNMNTEAFF.

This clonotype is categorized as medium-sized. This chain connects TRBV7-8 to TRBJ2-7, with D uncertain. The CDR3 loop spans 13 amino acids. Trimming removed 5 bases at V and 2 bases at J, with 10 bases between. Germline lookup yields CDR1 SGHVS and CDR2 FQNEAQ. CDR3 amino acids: CASSEPDPYEQYF. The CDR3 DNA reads TGTGCCAGCAGCGAGCCGGATCCCTACGAGCAGTACTTC.

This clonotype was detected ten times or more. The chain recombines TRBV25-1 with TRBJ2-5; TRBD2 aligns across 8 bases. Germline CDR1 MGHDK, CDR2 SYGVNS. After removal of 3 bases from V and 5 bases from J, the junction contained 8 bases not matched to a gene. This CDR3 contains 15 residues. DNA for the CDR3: TGTGCCAGCAGTGAGGATAGCGGGGTCGGGGAGACCCAGTACTTC. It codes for CASSEDSGVGETQYF.

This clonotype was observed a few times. CDR3 protein: CARSSGTAQTGELFF. The CDR3 DNA reads TGTGCCAGAAGCTCCGGGACAGCCCAAACCGGGGAGCTGTTTTTT. The chain combines TRBV5-3 with TRBJ2-2; 7 bases fit TRBD1. TRBV5-3 is placed among ORFs of uncertain function. J was trimmed by 5 bases and V by 3 bases; bases with no gene match: 7. The length of the CDR3 is 15 residues.

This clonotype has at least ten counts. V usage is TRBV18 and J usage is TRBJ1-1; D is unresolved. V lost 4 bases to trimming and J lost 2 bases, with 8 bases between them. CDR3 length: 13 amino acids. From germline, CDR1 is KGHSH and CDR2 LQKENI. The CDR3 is CASSQKGNTEAFF. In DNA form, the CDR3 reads TGTGCCAGCTCACAAAAGGGAAACACTGAAGCTTTCTTT.

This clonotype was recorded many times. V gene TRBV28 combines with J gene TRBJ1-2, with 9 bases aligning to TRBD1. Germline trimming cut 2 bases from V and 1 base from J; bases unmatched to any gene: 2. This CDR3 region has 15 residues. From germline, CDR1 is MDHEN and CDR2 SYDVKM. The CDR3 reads CASSLAGQGNYGYTF. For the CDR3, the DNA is TGTGCCAGCAGTTTAGCGGGACAGGGTAACTATGGCTACACCTTC.

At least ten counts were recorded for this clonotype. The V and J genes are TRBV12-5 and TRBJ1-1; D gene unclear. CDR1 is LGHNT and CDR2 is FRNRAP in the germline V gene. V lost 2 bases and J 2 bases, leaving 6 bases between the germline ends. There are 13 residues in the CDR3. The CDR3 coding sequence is TGTGCTAGTGGTTTGAGCTTTAACACTGAAGCTTTCTTT. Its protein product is CASGLSFNTEAFF.

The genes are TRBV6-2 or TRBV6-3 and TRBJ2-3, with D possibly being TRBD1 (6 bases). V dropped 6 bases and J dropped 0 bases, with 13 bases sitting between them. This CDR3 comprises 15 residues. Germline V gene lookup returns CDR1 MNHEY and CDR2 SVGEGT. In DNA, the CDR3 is TGTGCCAGCAGGCCATCAGGGGTGAGCACAGATACGCAGTATTTT. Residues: CASRPSGVSTDTQYF.

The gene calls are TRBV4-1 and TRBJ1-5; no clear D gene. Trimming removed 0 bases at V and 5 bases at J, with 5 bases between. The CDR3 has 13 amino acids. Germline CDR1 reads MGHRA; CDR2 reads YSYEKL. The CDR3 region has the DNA TGCGCCAGCAGCCAAGATCACTATCAGCCCCAGCATTTT. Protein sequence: CASSQDHYQPQHF.